Below, 13 T cell receptor beta chains from the same sample are listed, as sequenced in a study of response to subunit inactivated influenza vaccine. Using its own MiXCR run on the RT-PCR reads, TCRdb lists one record per CDR3 protein. This sample yields about 520,000 distinct CDR3 sequences, of which around 25% are seen a single time; less than 2.5% belongs to the top ten. The sample here was CD4+ T cells sorted from PBMCs, taken 5 days after vaccination. All receptors derive from a man in his forties or fifties who received an inactivated influenza vaccine.

The table lists this clonotype with a few counts. The chain is built from TRBV12-3 or TRBV12-4 and TRBJ2-1; D remains unclear. The length of the CDR3 is 12 residues. V lost 1 base, J lost 10 bases, and 8 bases lay in between. The CDR3 here is CASSLVSREQFF. The CDR3 nucleotides are TGTGCCAGCAGTTTAGTCTCCCGGGAGCAGTTCTTC.

This clonotype appeared a few times. The rearrangement links TRBV7-9 to TRBJ1-2, with a weak D call TRBD1 (5 bases). CDR1 is SEHNR and CDR2 is FQNEAQ in the germline V gene (reference sequence). The germline V and J ends were trimmed by 0 bases and 4 bases, with 15 bases remaining between them. The CDR3 runs 16 residues. CDR3 bases: TGTGCCAGCAGCTTAGCGGGTGGGGACCGTACCTATGGCTACACCTTC. It encodes CASSLAGGDRTYGYTF.

V usage is TRBV20-1 and J usage is TRBJ1-1; D not certain. The CDR3 has 11 residues. Trimming stripped 0 bases from V and 7 bases from J, with 6 bases between. Germline lookup yields CDR1 DFQATT and CDR2 SNEGSKA (reference sequence). The CDR3 sequence is CSARDPSEAFF. CDR3 sequence (DNA): TGCAGTGCTAGAGATCCCAGTGAAGCTTTCTTT.

In its sample, this clonotype was seen a few times. The chain has TRBV4-3 and TRBJ2-3; 9 bases line up with TRBD2. V shed 0 bases, J shed 2 bases, and the junction held 9 bases outside the gene matches. The CDR3 is 18 residues long. Germline V gene lookup returns CDR1 LGHNA and CDR2 YSLEER. The chain's CDR3 is CASSQDRWLAGTTDTQYF. CDR3 coding DNA: TGCGCCAGCAGCCAAGATAGGTGGCTAGCGGGGACCACAGATACGCAGTATTTT.

The rearrangement links TRBV28 to TRBJ2-7; 10 bases line up with TRBD1. Trimming cost V 6 bases and J 4 bases; bases outside gene matches: 6. Germline loops: CDR1 MDHEN, CDR2 SYDVKM. This CDR3 region has 14 residues. CDR3: CASREGQGWYEQYF. The CDR3 bases are TGTGCCAGCAGGGAGGGACAGGGGTGGTACGAGCAGTACTTC. Filled out from reference TRBV28 and TRBJ2-7, the complete variable domain reads DVKVTQSSRYLVKRTGEKVFLECVQDMDHENMFWYRQDPGLGLRLIYFSYDVKMKEKGDIPEGYSVSREKKERFSLILESASTNQTSMYLCASREGQGWYEQYFGPGTRLTVT.

The chain carries TRBV29-1 and TRBJ1-2; D is uncertain. With 3 bases removed from V and 4 bases from J, the gap between germline ends came to 15 bases. CDR1 SQVTM and CDR2 ANQGSEA come from the germline V gene. The CDR3 has 14 amino acids. CDR3 coding DNA: TGCAGCGTTGACGGTCTTCAGTTGGGCTATGGCTACACCTTC. This gives the protein CSVDGLQLGYGYTF.

The chain has TRBV5-5 and TRBJ2-2; D remains unclear. The germline CDR1 and CDR2 sequences are SGHKS and YYEKEE (reference sequence). Trimming stripped 1 base from V and 0 bases from J, with 7 bases between. This CDR3 has 15 residues. The DNA of the CDR3 is TGTGCCAGCAGCTTGTACGGTTCGAACACCGGGGAGCTGTTTTTT. This sequence encodes CASSLYGSNTGELFF. The variable domain in full, with the rest retrieved from reference TRBV5-5 and TRBJ2-2, is DAGVTQSPTHLIKTRGQQVTLRCSPISGHKSVSWYQQVLGQGPQFIFQYYEKEERGRGNFPDRFSARQFPNYSSELNVNALLLGDSALYLCASSLYGSNTGELFFGEGSRLTVL.

This clonotype has a handful of counts. V usage is TRBV29-1 and J usage is TRBJ2-1; 15 bases agree with TRBD2. Germline trimming cut 6 bases from V and 3 bases from J; bases unmatched to any gene: 9. Germline lookup yields CDR1 SQVTM and CDR2 ANQGSEA. The CDR3 runs to 17 residues. The CDR3 spells CSVSGTSGGPLYNEQFF. CDR3 bases: TGCAGCGTATCCGGGACTAGCGGGGGGCCCCTCTACAATGAGCAGTTCTTC.

The gene calls are TRBV3-1 and TRBJ1-2, with D possibly matching TRBD1 (6 bases). Germline CDR1 reads LGHDT; CDR2 reads YNNKEL (reference sequence). V gave up 3 bases and J gave up 1 base, with 12 bases separating them. There are 15 residues in the CDR3. CDR3 sequence reads: CASSQSTGSNYGYTF. The DNA of the CDR3 is TGTGCCAGCAGCCAGTCTACAGGGAGTAACTATGGCTACACCTTC.

This clonotype turned up a few times. This rearrangement joins TRBV7-2 to TRBJ2-7, with D hard to call. Germline V gives CDR1 SGHTA, CDR2 FQGNSA. The CDR3 covers 13 residues. Trimming cost V 3 bases and J 2 bases, with 8 bases left between them. CDR3 region: CASSLTPPYEQYF. The CDR3 DNA sequence: TGTGCCAGCAGCTTGACACCTCCCTACGAGCAGTACTTC.

This clonotype was seen a handful of times. The chain joins TRBV4-2 to TRBJ2-7; a possible D gene is TRBD2 (6 bases). The CDR3 has 13 residues. The V and J ends lost 4 bases and 2 bases respectively, with 9 bases between them. Germline CDR1 reads LGHNA; CDR2 reads YNFKEQ. CDR3 loop: CASSPRRAYEQYF. The CDR3 bases are TGTGCCAGCAGCCCCAGGAGGGCCTACGAGCAGTACTTC.

This clonotype was picked up many times. J is TRBJ2-2 and V is TRBV10-3; 7 bases line up with TRBD1. Germline-derived CDR1 and CDR2 are ENHRY and SYGVKD. V dropped 11 bases and J dropped 0; count of bases not matched to a gene: 6. This CDR3 spans 14 amino acids. CDR3 loop: CALWDRTNTGELFF. The CDR3, as DNA: TGTGCCCTATGGGACAGAACGAACACCGGGGAGCTGTTTTTT.

The chain combines TRBV10-3 with TRBJ1-6; D gene unclear. The CDR3 covers 15 residues. The germline V and J ends were trimmed by 8 bases and 2 bases, with 13 bases remaining between them. Germline assignment: CDR1 ENHRY and CDR2 SYGVKD. CDR3 in amino acids: CAISVGGPYNSPLHF. Here the CDR3 DNA reads TGTGCCATCTCCGTAGGAGGCCCCTATAATTCACCCCTCCACTTT.